The clone carrying this T cell receptor beta chain was observed many times. Its antigen is unidentified. Time point denoted: persistent/refractory GD, antithyroid drugs over 5 years with positive TRAb. Making the TCR library involved RNA that had been extracted from PBMCs. These data belong to a study of regulatory T cells in long-lasting Graves disease. Study details: In persistent Graves' disease, antithyroid drugs had been taken for over 5 years and TSH receptor antibodies stayed positive.

Germline assignment: CDR1 MDHEN and CDR2 SYDVKM. The CDR3 covers 14 residues. V lost 4 bases and J lost 2, with 11 bases in between. For TCR beta, libraries came from iRepertoire HTBI primers and Arm-PCR of CDR3 regions. TCRdb re-called the multiplex PCR reads through MiXCR, storing one row per CDR3 protein. In the table there are some 340,000 distinct CDR3 sequences, 20% to 25% of which are singletons. The study's findings and limits: Favoring TRBV28, TRBJ1-2 and TRBJ2-5 was a feature seen in persistent disease. The number of shared public clonotypes was higher in persistent patients (under 3,000) than new patients (966).

Sequenced here: peripheral blood mononuclear cells (PBMCs), sampled when the disease was refractory, from a patient treated with antithyroid drugs. This chain uses TRBV28 with TRBJ1-1, with D perhaps matching TRBD1 (5 bases). This TCR was sampled from a woman aged 40 to 50 with Graves disease. The CDR3 reads CASSSRTSNTEAFF. CDR3 in DNA: TGTGCCAGCAGTTCCCGGACATCTAACACTGAAGCTTTCTTT.